Listed below are T cell receptor beta chains from one sample, sequenced in a study of cytomegalovirus exposure and HLA in healthy donors. Only in-frame clones appear in the TCRdb table, and some are missing; sequencing was by immunoSEQ multiplex PCR. Found here are roughly 53,000 clones; the top ten clones hold less than 2.5%. The sequencing sample was made of PBMCs. These receptors were taken from a female donor in good health and CMV-seronegative. The CDR3 runs from the conserved cysteine through the conserved F or W. The order of the fields is J gene, V gene, D gene, CDR3 DNA, CDR3 protein. D genes are given only for firm matches.

>TRBJ1-1|TRBV30|.
TGTGCCTGGAGTGTATCGACAGAAGCTTTCTTT
CAWSVSTEAFF
>TRBJ2-7|TRBV5-1|.
TGCGCCAGCAGCTTGGGGGTTCCGGGAGCCTACGAGCAGTACTTC
CASSLGVPGAYEQYF
>TRBJ2-7|TRBV6-1|.
TGTGCCAGCAGTCCAGTCTCCTACGAGCAGTACTTC
CASSPVSYEQYF
>TRBJ2-7|TRBV6-1|TRBD1
TGTGCCAGCAGTGAACCCCCGTCGACAGGGGGCTACGAGCAGTACTTC
CASSEPPSTGGYEQYF
>TRBJ2-1|TRBV5-4|TRBD2
TGTGCCAGCAAACTAGCGGGAGTTAGGAATGAGCAGTTCTTC
CASKLAGVRNEQFF
>TRBJ2-3|TRBV30|TRBD1
TGTGCCTGGAGTTCTAGAAAAGGGGGCCGTCGGTATCAGGATACGCAGTATTTT
CAWSSRKGGRRYQDTQYF
>TRBJ1-2|TRBV30|TRBD1
TGTGCCGGGAGTAGGGGGGACAGGGCGTACTATGGCTACACCTTC
CAGSRGDRAYYGYTF
>TRBJ1-4|TRBV6-8|TRBD1
TGTGCCAGCACCAGGGGGAGTGAAAAACTGTTTTTT
CASTRGSEKLFF
>TRBJ2-7|TRBV18|TRBD1
TGTGCCAGCTCACGTGGACAGGGGCCCTACGAGCAGTACTTC
CASSRGQGPYEQYF
>TRBJ2-2|TRBV4-3|.
TGCGCCAGCAGCCAAGACCCCGGAGGGAACACCGGGGAGCTGTTTTTT
CASSQDPGGNTGELFF
>TRBJ1-1|TRBV27|.
TGTGCCAGCAGTTTATCGAGGACAGCCGATCTACAATACACTGAAGCTTTCTTT
CASSLSRTADLQYTEAFF
>TRBJ2-7|TRBV19|TRBD1
TGTGCCAGTAGTCCATTCCCCGGGACAGGGCTCTCCTACGAGCAGTACTTC
CASSPFPGTGLSYEQYF
>TRBJ2-4|TRBV28|.
TGTGCCAGCAGTTTAGGGGGGGCGGCCAAAAACATTCAGTACTTC
CASSLGGAAKNIQYF
>TRBJ2-7|TRBV28|.
TGTGCCAGCAGTTCCGCCGCGGGGGCTAAGTACGAGCAGTACTTC
CASSSAAGAKYEQYF
>TRBJ2-7|TRBV6-1|.
TGTGCCAGCATCTCGAAGGGGCCCCTTTCCGAGCAGTACTTC
CASISKGPLSEQYF
>TRBJ1-2|TRBV29-1|.
TGCAGCGTTGAAGCCTCTCGTACAGGGTCTTTCTATGGCTACACCTTC
CSVEASRTGSFYGYTF
>TRBJ1-2|TRBV5-4|TRBD1
TGTGCCAGCAGCTGGCCCATAGACAGGGGCGACGGCTACACCTTC
CASSWPIDRGDGYTF
>TRBJ2-7|TRBV27|.
TGTGCCAGCAGCTCCAATAGACAGACTCGAGAGCAGTACTTC
CASSSNRQTREQYF
>TRBJ2-3|TRBV9|.
TGTGCCAGCAGCGCGTTGTCTAGCCGTAGCACAGATACGCAGTATTTT
CASSALSSRSTDTQYF
>TRBJ2-1|TRBV30|.
TGTGCCTGGAGGGACAGCTTCGACAATGAGCAGTTCTTC
CAWRDSFDNEQFF
>TRBJ2-1|TRBV11-1|.
TGTGCCAGCAGCTTAGGGCGGGCAGTCGATGAGCAGTTCTTC
CASSLGRAVDEQFF
>TRBJ1-1|TRBV30|.
TGTGCCTGGAGTGTACTCCCGGGTGGGACTGAAGCTTTCTTT
CAWSVLPGGTEAFF
>TRBJ1-5|TRBV2|.
TGTGCCAGCAGTCCTGGGGGCAGCGCCCAGCCCCAGCATTTT
CASSPGGSAQPQHF
>TRBJ2-3|TRBV29-1|TRBD2
TGCAGCGTTGAAGATCTCGGGAGGGGTACAGATACGCAGTATTTT
CSVEDLGRGTDTQYF
>TRBJ2-5|TRBV2|TRBD1
TGTGCCAGCAGCAGGGAACGGGACAGGGGCCAAGAGACCCAGTACTTC
CASSRERDRGQETQYF
>TRBJ2-7|TRBV6-1|TRBD2
TGTGCCAGCAGTGAAGCTAGCGGGGGGGCCGAGCAGTACTTC
CASSEASGGAEQYF
>TRBJ1-4|TRBV7-3|TRBD1
TGTGCCAGCAGCCCTACAGGGGGGGATGAAAAACTGTTTTTT
CASSPTGGDEKLFF
>TRBJ1-2|TRBV30|.
TGTGCCTGTTTCACCGACAGCGGGGGCTACACCTTC
CACFTDSGGYTF
>TRBJ2-5|TRBV20-1|.
TGCAGTGCTTTGCTAATAGAGACCCAGTACTTC
CSALLIETQYF
>TRBJ2-2|TRBV6-4|.
TGTGCCAGCAGTGACGGGACAAAGGGCCCCGGGGAGCTGTTTTTT
CASSDGTKGPGELFF
>TRBJ2-7|TRBV30|.
TGTGCCTGGAGTGTACCGGGGATTAGCTCCTACGAGCAGTACTTC
CAWSVPGISSYEQYF
>TRBJ1-2|TRBV5-1|TRBD1
TGCGCCAGCAGCGCCGGGACAGGGGATAACTATGGCTACACCTTC
CASSAGTGDNYGYTF
>TRBJ2-2|TRBV4-1|TRBD1
TGCGCCAGCAGCCAAGGGGGGATTTTGGACAGGGGGTACACCGGGGAGCTGTTTTTT
CASSQGGILDRGYTGELFF
>TRBJ2-2|TRBV6-5|TRBD2
TGTGCCAGCAGTTTCGGGGGGGCAGGGACCGGGGAGCTGTTTTTT
CASSFGGAGTGELFF
>TRBJ1-1|TRBV13|.
TGTGCCAGCAGCTTAAAAGGCGGGGGTACGGAAGCTTTCTTT
CASSLKGGGTEAFF
>TRBJ2-7|TRBV7-9|.
TGTGCCAGCAGCTACAGGGTCGAGCAGTACTTC
CASSYRVEQYF
>TRBJ2-5|TRBV4-1|TRBD2
TGCGCCAGCAGCCAAGATCTAGCTAGCGGGGGCCAAGAGACCCAGTACTTC
CASSQDLASGGQETQYF
>TRBJ2-5|TRBV7-9|TRBD2
TGTGCCAGTGGGAGGGGTTCTCAAGAGACCCAGTACTTC
CASGRGSQETQYF
>TRBJ2-3|TRBV7-3|TRBD1
TGTGCCAGCAGCCCGACAGGGGCCCGCACAGATACGCAGTATTTT
CASSPTGARTDTQYF
>TRBJ2-2|TRBV6-5|TRBD2
TGTGCCAGCAGTTCAATTAGCGGGGGGGCGACCGGGGAGCTGTTTTTT
CASSSISGGATGELFF
>TRBJ1-1|TRBV7-9|.
TGTGCCAGCAGCTTAGGAGTGGGCTTATCGGCTGAAGCTTTCTTT
CASSLGVGLSAEAFF
>TRBJ2-2|TRBV9|.
TGTGCCAGCAGCGTAGATGGTAGCGCCGGGGAGCTGTTTTTT
CASSVDGSAGELFF
>TRBJ1-1|TRBV28|.
TGTGCCAGCAGTCCCCCAACAGGGCGCACTGAAGCTTTCTTT
CASSPPTGRTEAFF
>TRBJ1-5|TRBV6-1|TRBD1
TGTGCCAGCAGTGAATCCGTGGCCAGGGGGCGCCTGGGTCAGCCCCAGCATTTT
CASSESVARGRLGQPQHF
>TRBJ2-3|TRBV29-1|TRBD2
TGCAGCGTCCCGGGCGCGGGAGGGCCTACAGATACGCAGTATTTT
CSVPGAGGPTDTQYF
>TRBJ1-6|TRBV14|.
TGTGCCAGCAGCCTACAGGCCTATAATTCACCCCTCCACTTT
CASSLQAYNSPLHF
>TRBJ1-2|TRBV7-2|TRBD1
TGTGCCAGCAGCCAGAGGGACAGGGGGATCTATGGCTACACCTTC
CASSQRDRGIYGYTF
>TRBJ2-7|TRBV29-1|TRBD1
TGCAGCGTAGCGATCAGTCAACAGGGGTACGAGCAGTACTTC
CSVAISQQGYEQYF
>TRBJ2-2|TRBV6-5|TRBD2
TGTGCCAGCAGTTACTCGAGCGGGGGGGCCGTCGGGGAGCTGTTTTTT
CASSYSSGGAVGELFF
>TRBJ2-6|TRBV30|.
TGTGCCTGGTCCACCCCAGGGTACGGGGCCAACGTCCTGACTTTC
CAWSTPGYGANVLTF
>TRBJ1-2|TRBV6-5|.
TGTGCCAGCACCAACGGGGTCTATGGCTACACCTTC
CASTNGVYGYTF
>TRBJ1-2|TRBV10-1|.
TGCGCCGGGAAGGGACACCCAAACTATGGCTACACCTTC
CAGKGHPNYGYTF
>TRBJ1-1|TRBV6-1|TRBD1
TGTGCCAGTGGGACAGTCACTGAAGCTTTCTTT
CASGTVTEAFF
>TRBJ2-2|TRBV5-1|TRBD1
TGCGCCAGCAGCTCGGGACAGGGTAGGCCCGGGGAGCTGTTTTTT
CASSSGQGRPGELFF